The present entry profiles one T cell receptor beta chain with its context. Its antigen is currently not known. It has no much larger one-base neighbor in the sample; base qualities were not kept. The CDR3 contains 13 residues, cysteine and phenylalanine counted. The read is trimmed to its CDR3 DNA, 39 bases read in frame from base 1. V is pruned by 10 bases and J by 2 bases, leaving 3 bases of the junction without a gene match. CDR1 is given as ENHRY and CDR2 as SYGVKD, both from the germline V gene. The data were taken from a study of response to subunit inactivated influenza vaccine (dated by TCRdb to the late 2010s). Context from the whole study: The study used deep quantitative T cell receptor repertoire profiling to track responses to a trivalent subunit inactivated influenza vaccine. The paper as a whole reports these results and caveats: The authors proposed that each seasonal influenza vaccination may bring in only a limited number of new T cells.

The library was produced with RT-PCR. Data came from an Illumina HiSeq 2500. TCRdb reworked the public reads: Q25 trimming with fastp, MiXCR clone assembly, productive beta chains retained. Each entry is one CDR3 protein sequence, shown with its most common DNA and genes. The sample table records hundreds of thousands of distinct CDR3 sequences; about 11% of these occur just once. About 11% of the sample is held by the ten biggest clonotypes. This sample was shared with a second study, whose subject was T cells expressing NK-cell markers. As that second paper reports: The TCR beta cDNA libraries were made using 5'RACE template switching, a step that added both a universal primer site and unique molecular identifiers. TCR beta-chain repertoires were profiled in sorted CD3+CD56+NKG2C+, CD3+CD56+NKG2C- and CD3+CD56-NKG2C+ T-cell subsets from about 8 donors. Of the eight sequenced donors, seven were found to be HCMV-seropositive and one was found to be HCMV-seronegative. To restrict sorting to alphabetaTCR-expressing T cells, an anti-gammadeltaTCR antibody was added in several experiments. For roughly 6 donors, the dominant CD3+CD56+NKG2C+ clonotypes were among the top 10 CD8+ clonotypes and accounted for roughly 1.0-7.5% of CD8+ T cells. Those dominant clonotypes were again the most abundant among CD3+CD56-NKG2C+ cells in a few donors, at about 28.3-65%. Whether the expanded NKG2C-expressing T cell clones were specific for HCMV antigens was left unclear. The study sequenced eight donors, all healthy volunteers chosen at random: three men and five women. HCMV serostatus was determined by detecting HCMV-specific IgG in serum with a commercial ELISA kit. Peripheral blood mononuclear cells were isolated from blood by Ficoll density gradient centrifugation. Bulk peripheral blood T-cell repertoires were additionally sequenced from unsorted PBMC for six donors. cDNA synthesis was primed from the TCR beta constant segment and was followed by two successive PCR amplification steps. Illumina HiSeq 2000/2500, MiSeq or NextSeq was used to sequence libraries as 2 x 150 bp reads. Reads were demultiplexed and grouped by UMI with MIGEC, and clonotypes were assembled and quantified with MiTCR. To exclude erroneous sequences, only TCR cDNA sequences supported by at least two reads were retained. The tcR package was used for downstream repertoire analysis, with clonotypes matched between fractions based on CDR3 nucleotide sequence plus V segment. VDJmatch was used to annotate antigen specificity against VDJdb, with one amino acid substitution in CDR3 permitted.

Source: PBMCs from blood, taken on the day of vaccination. The rearrangement joined TRBV10-3 to TRBJ2-7, with 12 bases matching TRBD2. This TCR was recovered from a man aged 50 to 59 who received an inactivated influenza vaccine. Donor details come from another sample of the same person, matched by shared clones. Here is the DNA: TGTGCCACCGGACTAGCGGGGCCCTACGAGCAGTACTTC. This codes for CATGLAGPYEQYF.